This paragraph covers one TCR beta chain sequence. Its antigen is unknown. No much larger clone exists at a distance of one base, and base qualities are not known. TCRbeta CDR3 regions were amplified from genomic DNA using the immunoSEQ Assay, a bias-controlled multiplex PCR. The authors' analysis ran thus. Nucleated cell counts per sample were estimated from amplification of reference gene primers within the assay. To quantify the absolute abundance of each unique TCRbeta CDR3 rearrangement, sequence reads were collapsed and filtered. For each sample, productive Simpson clonality was calculated as the square root of Simpson's diversity index over productive rearrangements. Sourced from immuneACCESS, this table was stored by TCRdb with only in-frame sequences that have V and J called. A share of the clones is absent; for the studies checked, an unresolved V gene accounts for under half, and the remainder has no known explanation. The V and J calls and clone size come from that table; D and trimming were worked out from the DNA. In all, the sample holds 200,000 to 250,000 clones, and roughly 81% of those were seen once. Clones ranked in the top ten supply 0.98% of the sample.

The source of the sample is a study of blood T cell repertoires in COVID-19 (dated by TCRdb to 2018 to 2020). As for the study more broadly: Collaborator samples came from the United States, Italy and Spain and covered acute and convalescent phases of COVID-19. The prospective study material was composed of cDNA or gDNA derived from T cells, B-cell-depleted T cells, or PBMCs. Subjects who had been exposed to COVID-19, were actively infected with it, or had recovered from it provided the deeply sampled blood TCRbeta repertoires that made up the dataset. The repertoires were released in a freely available public database meant as a resource for research on the immune response to SARS-CoV-2. Samples were obtained from the ongoing ImmuneRACE study (first 160 participants) and from over a thousand subjects provided by 6 global collaborators. A de-identified subject ID, COVID-19 status, age in years and sex were almost always included in the sample metadata. HLA class I and class II types, where available, came from metadata supplied by the sample provider rather than from assay-based typing.

Summary of the overall study and its limitations: The quantity of clinical and demographic metadata differed by source and by participant and was supplied without curation.

Taken from the germline V gene, the CDR1 and CDR2 loops are MNHNS and SASEGT. V loses 3 bases of germline sequence and J loses 8 bases, and the interval between the two ends is 17 bases. The CDR3, cysteine through phenylalanine, is 15 amino acids long. Only the CDR3 DNA is retained, 45 bases long and in frame from the first base. The collaborating institutions used their own protocols to collect whole blood in K2EDTA tubes. Collaborator samples were shipped for TCRbeta analysis as frozen whole blood, isolated PBMCs, or DNA extracted from either sample type. The V and J genes are TRBV6-1 and TRBJ1-5; tentative D gene TRBD1, with 6 bases matching. This sequence was found in a man in his forties or fifties with acute or convalescent COVID-19. The sequenced material came from peripheral blood. The CDR3 corresponds to CASSDPGVVREPQHF. The sequenced DNA: TGTGCCAGCAGTGACCCAGGGGTAGTAAGGGAGCCCCAGCATTTT.